What follows describes a single T cell receptor (beta chain). The authors isolated at least 7 million PBMCs per sample. Per sample, extraction of total RNA gave at least 5.5 micrograms in every case. A sample-barcoded 5' primer and a J-beta primer mix were used in a second PCR of roughly 7 to 11 cycles. TCRdb fed the 5' RACE reads into MiXCR, producing one record per CDR3 protein. The sample includes about a million distinct CDR3 sequences, roughly 47% of them seen just once. The CDR3 loop spans 13 amino acids. Germline-derived CDR1 and CDR2 are MNHEY and SVGEGT. After removal of 7 bases from V and 5 bases from J, the junction contained 8 bases not matched to a gene. This entry is derived from a study of blood T cells in healthy people across ages.

The sample taken for sequencing was blood. The V and J genes are TRBV6-2 or TRBV6-3 and TRBJ2-7, with 7 bases matching TRBD1. The TCR was taken from an older woman in good health. CDR3 DNA sequence: TGTGCCAGCACCCCGACAGGGTGGGACGAGCAGTACTTC. This encodes CASTPTGWDEQYF.